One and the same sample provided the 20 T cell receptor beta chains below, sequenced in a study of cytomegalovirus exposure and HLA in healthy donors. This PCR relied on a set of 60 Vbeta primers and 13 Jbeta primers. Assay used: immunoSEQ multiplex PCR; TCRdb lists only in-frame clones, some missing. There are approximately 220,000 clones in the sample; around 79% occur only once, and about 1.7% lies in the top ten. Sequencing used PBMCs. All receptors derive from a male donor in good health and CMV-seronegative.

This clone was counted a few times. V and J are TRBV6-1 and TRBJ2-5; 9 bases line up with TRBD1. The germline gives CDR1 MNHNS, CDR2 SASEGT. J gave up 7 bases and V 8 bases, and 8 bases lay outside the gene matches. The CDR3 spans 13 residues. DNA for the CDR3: TGTGCCAGCGTGGGCAGGGACAGGGTGACCCAGTACTTC. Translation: CASVGRDRVTQYF.

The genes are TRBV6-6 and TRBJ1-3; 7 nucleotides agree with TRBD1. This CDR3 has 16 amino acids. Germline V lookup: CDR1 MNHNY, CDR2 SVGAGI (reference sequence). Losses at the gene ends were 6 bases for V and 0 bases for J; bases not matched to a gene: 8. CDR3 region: CASRPTGAHSGNTIYF. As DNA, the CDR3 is TGTGCCAGCAGGCCCACAGGGGCCCACTCTGGAAACACCATATATTTT.

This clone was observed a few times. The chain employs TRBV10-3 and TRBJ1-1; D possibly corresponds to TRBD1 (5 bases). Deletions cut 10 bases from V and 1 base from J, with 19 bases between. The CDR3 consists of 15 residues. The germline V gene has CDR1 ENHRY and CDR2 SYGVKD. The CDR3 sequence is CATSGAGERNTEAFF. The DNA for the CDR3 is TGTGCCACCAGCGGGGCGGGGGAACGGAACACTGAAGCTTTCTTT.

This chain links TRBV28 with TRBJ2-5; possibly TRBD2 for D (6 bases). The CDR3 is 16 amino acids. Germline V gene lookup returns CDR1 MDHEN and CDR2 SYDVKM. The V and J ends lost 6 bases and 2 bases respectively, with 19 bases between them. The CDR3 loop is CASRSPGALRQETQYF. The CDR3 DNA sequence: TGTGCCAGCAGGTCTCCGGGAGCCCTTCGGCAAGAGACCCAGTACTTC.

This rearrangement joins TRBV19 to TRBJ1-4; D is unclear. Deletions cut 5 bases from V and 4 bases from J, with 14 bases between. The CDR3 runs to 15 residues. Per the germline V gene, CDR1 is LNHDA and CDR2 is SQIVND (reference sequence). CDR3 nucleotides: TGTGCCAGTAGTTTTGGGAGGGCCCTTAATGAAAAACTGTTTTTT. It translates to CASSFGRALNEKLFF. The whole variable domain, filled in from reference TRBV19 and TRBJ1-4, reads DGGITQSPKYLFRKEGQNVTLSCEQNLNHDAMYWYRQDPGQGLRLIYYSQIVNDFQKGDIAEGYSVSREKKESFPLTVTSAQKNPTAFYLCASSFGRALNEKLFFGSGTQLSVL.

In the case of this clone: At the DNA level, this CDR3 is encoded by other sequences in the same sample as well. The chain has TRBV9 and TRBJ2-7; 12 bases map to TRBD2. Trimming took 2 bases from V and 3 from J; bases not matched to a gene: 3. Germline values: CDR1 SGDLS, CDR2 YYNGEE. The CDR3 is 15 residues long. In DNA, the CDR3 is TGTGCCAGCAGCGTCGGACTAGCGGGGAGCTACGAGCAGTACTTC. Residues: CASSVGLAGSYEQYF.

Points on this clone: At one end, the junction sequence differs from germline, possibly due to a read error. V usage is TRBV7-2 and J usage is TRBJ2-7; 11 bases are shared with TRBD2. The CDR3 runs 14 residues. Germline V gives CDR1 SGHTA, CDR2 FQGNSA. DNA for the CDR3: TGTGCCAGCAGCTTAGCGCAGGTAGCGGGAGGGCCGAACTTC. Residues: CASSLAQVAGGPNF.

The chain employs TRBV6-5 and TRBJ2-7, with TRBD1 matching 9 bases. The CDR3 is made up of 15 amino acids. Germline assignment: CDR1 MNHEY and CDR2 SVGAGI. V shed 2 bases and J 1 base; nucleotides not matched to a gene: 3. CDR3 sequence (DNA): TGTGCCAGCAGTTACCGGGACAGGGAATCCTACGAGCAGTACTTC. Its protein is CASSYRDRESYEQYF.

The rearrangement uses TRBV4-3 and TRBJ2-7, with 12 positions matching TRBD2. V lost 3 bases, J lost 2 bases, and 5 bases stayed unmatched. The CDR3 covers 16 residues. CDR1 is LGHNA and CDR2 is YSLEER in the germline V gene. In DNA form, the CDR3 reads TGCGCCAGCAGCCAGAGACTAGCGGGGGAAACCTACGAGCAGTACTTC. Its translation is CASSQRLAGETYEQYF.

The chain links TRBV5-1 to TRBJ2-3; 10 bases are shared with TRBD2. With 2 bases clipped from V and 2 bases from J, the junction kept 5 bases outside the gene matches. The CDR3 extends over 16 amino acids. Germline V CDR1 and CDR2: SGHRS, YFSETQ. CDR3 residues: CASSFLAGAYTDTQYF. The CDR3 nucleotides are TGCGCCAGCAGCTTCCTAGCGGGGGCCTACACAGATACGCAGTATTTT.

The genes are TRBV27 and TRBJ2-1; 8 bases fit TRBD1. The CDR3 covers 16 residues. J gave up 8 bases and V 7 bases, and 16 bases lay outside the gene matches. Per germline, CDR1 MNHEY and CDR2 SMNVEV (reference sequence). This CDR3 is CASKFRITGGVDEQFF. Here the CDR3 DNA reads TGTGCCAGCAAGTTTCGAATAACAGGGGGTGTCGATGAGCAGTTCTTC.

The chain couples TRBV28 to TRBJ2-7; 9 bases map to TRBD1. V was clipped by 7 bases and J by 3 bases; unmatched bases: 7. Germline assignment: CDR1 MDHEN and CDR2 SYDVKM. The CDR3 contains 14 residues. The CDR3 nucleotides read TGTGCCAGCACTTTCCCGGGACAGGGCTACGAGCAGTACTTC. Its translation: CASTFPGQGYEQYF.

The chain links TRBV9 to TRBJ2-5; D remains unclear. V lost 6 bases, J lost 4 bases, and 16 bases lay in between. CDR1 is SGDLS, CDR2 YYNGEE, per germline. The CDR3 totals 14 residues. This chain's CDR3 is CASNRKGIGETQYF. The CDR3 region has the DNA TGTGCCAGCAACAGAAAAGGCATCGGAGAGACCCAGTACTTC. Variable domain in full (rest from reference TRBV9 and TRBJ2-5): DSGVTQTPKHLITATGQRVTLRCSPRSGDLSVYWYQQSLDQGLQFLIQYYNGEERAKGNILERFSAQQFPDLHSELNLSSLELGDSALYFCASNRKGIGETQYFGPGTRLLVL.

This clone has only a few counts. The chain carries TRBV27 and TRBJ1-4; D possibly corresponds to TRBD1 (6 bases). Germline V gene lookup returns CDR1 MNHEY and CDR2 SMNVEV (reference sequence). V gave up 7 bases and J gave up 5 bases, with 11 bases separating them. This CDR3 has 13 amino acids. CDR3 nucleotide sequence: TGTGCCAGCAAGGGGGACCTAAATGAAAAACTGTTTTTT. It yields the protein CASKGDLNEKLFF.

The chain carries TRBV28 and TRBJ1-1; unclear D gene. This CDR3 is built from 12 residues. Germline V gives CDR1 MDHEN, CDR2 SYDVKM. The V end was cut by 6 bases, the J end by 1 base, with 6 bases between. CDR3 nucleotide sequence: TGTGCCAGCAGAAGAGAGAACACTGAAGCTTTCTTT. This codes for CASRRENTEAFF.

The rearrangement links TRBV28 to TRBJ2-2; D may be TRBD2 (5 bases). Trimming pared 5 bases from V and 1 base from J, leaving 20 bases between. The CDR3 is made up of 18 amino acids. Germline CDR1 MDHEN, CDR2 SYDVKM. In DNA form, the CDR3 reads TGTGCCAGCAGTCGCTGGTTCCAAAGGACTCTGAACACCGGGGAGCTGTTTTTT. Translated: CASSRWFQRTLNTGELFF.

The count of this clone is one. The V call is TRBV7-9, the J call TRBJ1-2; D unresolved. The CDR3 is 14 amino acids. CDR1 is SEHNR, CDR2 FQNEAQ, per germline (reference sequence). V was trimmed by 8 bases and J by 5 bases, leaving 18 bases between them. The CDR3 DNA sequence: TGTGCCAGCCTCGGCGGAGTCCAAATTTATGGCTACACCTTC. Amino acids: CASLGGVQIYGYTF.

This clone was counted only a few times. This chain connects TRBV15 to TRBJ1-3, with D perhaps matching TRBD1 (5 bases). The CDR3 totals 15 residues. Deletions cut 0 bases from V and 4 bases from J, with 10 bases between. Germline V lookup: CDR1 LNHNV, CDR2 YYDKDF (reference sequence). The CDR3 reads CATSRDRVSGNTIYF. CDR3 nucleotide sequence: TGTGCCACCAGCAGAGACAGGGTCTCGGGAAACACCATATATTTT.

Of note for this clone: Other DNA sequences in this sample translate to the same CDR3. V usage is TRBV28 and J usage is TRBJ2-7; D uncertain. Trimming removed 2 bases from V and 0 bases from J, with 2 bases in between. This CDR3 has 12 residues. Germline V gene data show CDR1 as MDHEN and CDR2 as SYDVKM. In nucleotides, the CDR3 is TGTGCCAGCAGTTTACTCTCCTACGAGCAGTACTTC. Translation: CASSLLSYEQYF. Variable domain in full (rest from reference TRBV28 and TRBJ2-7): DVKVTQSSRYLVKRTGEKVFLECVQDMDHENMFWYRQDPGLGLRLIYFSYDVKMKEKGDIPEGYSVSREKKERFSLILESASTNQTSMYLCASSLLSYEQYFGPGTRLTVT.

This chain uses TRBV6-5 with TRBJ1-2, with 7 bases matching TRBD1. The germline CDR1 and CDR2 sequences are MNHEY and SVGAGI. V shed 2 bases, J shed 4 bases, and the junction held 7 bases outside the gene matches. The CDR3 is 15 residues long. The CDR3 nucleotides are TGTGCCAGCAGTTACCAGACAGGGCTCTCCTATGGCTACACCTTC. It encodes CASSYQTGLSYGYTF.